Listed below are T cell receptor beta chains from one sample, sequenced in a study of T cells in localized non-small cell lung cancer. This table comes from immunoSEQ multiplex PCR, and its TCRdb copy is limited to in-frame clones, with some not included. The data show about a thousand clones, 33% seen once. The material was normal lung tissue next to the tumor, obtained before any cancer treatment. Receptors were obtained from a female donor of 60 years or more with stage III squamous cell lung carcinoma. Both conserved end residues are trimmed from each CDR3. Expanded clones are given a class, and other clones once, few, many or no size at all.

abundance: .
j_gene: TRBJ1-1
v_gene: TRBV2
CDR3aa: ASSRDDNTEAF

abundance: .
j_gene: TRBJ2-7
v_gene: TRBV15
CDR3aa: ATSRGEGLAGIKEQY

abundance: large
j_gene: TRBJ1-5
v_gene: TRBV11-3
CDR3aa: ASSLDALIGPQH

abundance: few
j_gene: TRBJ1-2
v_gene: TRBV9
CDR3aa: ASSVAPTAGGYT

abundance: .
j_gene: TRBJ2-2
v_gene: TRBV19
CDR3aa: ASSPQTGGTGELF

abundance: .
j_gene: TRBJ2-3
v_gene: TRBV30
CDR3aa: AWRLAGGTDTQY

abundance: .
j_gene: TRBJ1-5
v_gene: TRBV6-1
CDR3aa: ASSEDNQPQH

abundance: .
j_gene: TRBJ2-7
v_gene: TRBV30
CDR3aa: AWNPLGQGGYEQY

abundance: large
j_gene: TRBJ2-7
v_gene: TRBV6-8
CDR3aa: ASSYTGVHEQY

abundance: .
j_gene: TRBJ2-7
v_gene: TRBV28
CDR3aa: ASRFRGANEQY

abundance: .
j_gene: TRBJ1-6
v_gene: TRBV18
CDR3aa: ASSPDTTGGRNSPLH

abundance: medium-sized
j_gene: TRBJ2-7
v_gene: TRBV11-3
CDR3aa: ASSLFPGQHSSYEQY

abundance: .
j_gene: TRBJ2-1
v_gene: TRBV11-3
CDR3aa: ASSLTGRSSYNEQF

abundance: .
j_gene: TRBJ2-2
v_gene: TRBV18
CDR3aa: ASSSGTQNTGELF

abundance: few
j_gene: TRBJ2-7
v_gene: TRBV6-8
CDR3aa: AISPQGALDEQY

abundance: .
j_gene: TRBJ1-5
v_gene: TRBV30
CDR3aa: AWSRPGESNSSNQPQH

abundance: .
j_gene: TRBJ2-1
v_gene: TRBV28
CDR3aa: ASQPQRGGSHEQF

abundance: few
j_gene: TRBJ2-3
v_gene: TRBV19
CDR3aa: ASRASLADTQY

abundance: .
j_gene: TRBJ2-5
v_gene: TRBV9
CDR3aa: ASSPRGDSRQETQY

abundance: few
j_gene: TRBJ2-1
v_gene: TRBV11-3
CDR3aa: ASSQTSPGDSEQF

abundance: .
j_gene: TRBJ1-1
v_gene: TRBV15
CDR3aa: ATSRDSWNTEAF

abundance: once
j_gene: TRBJ2-2
v_gene: TRBV28
CDR3aa: ASSHRGTGELF

abundance: .
j_gene: TRBJ2-5
v_gene: TRBV18
CDR3aa: ASSSGTQETQY

abundance: .
j_gene: TRBJ2-7
v_gene: TRBV19
CDR3aa: ASSIDSQASYEQY

abundance: medium-sized
j_gene: TRBJ2-7
v_gene: TRBV9
CDR3aa: ASSVASGQTYEQY

abundance: few
j_gene: TRBJ2-5
v_gene: TRBV28
CDR3aa: ASSEQGTRTQY

abundance: large
j_gene: TRBJ2-5
v_gene: TRBV19
CDR3aa: ASSGEEGRETQY

abundance: few
j_gene: TRBJ1-4
v_gene: TRBV28
CDR3aa: ASRPGEANEKLF

abundance: few
j_gene: TRBJ2-3
v_gene: TRBV11-3
CDR3aa: ASSFIQGSTDTQY

abundance: .
j_gene: TRBJ2-1
v_gene: TRBV6-8
CDR3aa: ASSSGTARYNEQF

abundance: large
j_gene: TRBJ2-2
v_gene: TRBV9
CDR3aa: ASSGRTGWDGELF

abundance: .
j_gene: TRBJ1-1
v_gene: TRBV23-1
CDR3aa: ASSQGIRPTEAF